A single sample gave rise to the 21 T cell receptor beta chains below, sequenced in a study of human T cells and chemical hapten exposure. From the RACE reads, TCRdb called clonotypes with MiXCR, one entry per CDR3 protein. The sample includes tens of thousands of distinct CDR3 sequences, 4.3% of them seen just once. The sample's time point: healthy volunteer bleed at 2 weeks. The study extracted total RNA from unfractionated whole blood. Specimen: whole blood. These receptor sequences come from a female donor in good health. Some clones in this sample may be carry-over from other donors' samples.

This clonotype was seen many times. The chain combines TRBV6-2 or TRBV6-3 with TRBJ1-1; tentatively, D is TRBD1 (6 bases). The CDR3 loop spans 16 amino acids. Germline lookup yields CDR1 MNHEY and CDR2 SVGEGT. V was cut by 2 bases and J by 5 bases, with 18 bases left in between. This CDR3 is CASSYQTGGRGTEAFF. As DNA, the CDR3 is TGTGCCAGCAGTTACCAGACAGGTGGAAGAGGGACTGAAGCTTTCTTT.

This clonotype came up many times. The chain couples TRBV7-2 to TRBJ2-3; 7 nucleotides agree with TRBD2. V lost 4 bases, J lost 2 bases, and 9 bases stayed unmatched. Germline CDR1 is SGHTA and CDR2 is FQGNSA. The CDR3 loop spans 16 amino acids. The CDR3 here is CASSSQGLAATDTQYF. Written as DNA, the CDR3 is TGTGCCAGCAGCTCCCAAGGCCTAGCGGCCACAGATACGCAGTATTTT.

This clonotype was seen a few times. The gene calls are TRBV5-6 and TRBJ1-1; D is unclear. The ends were cut back, 4 bases at V and 4 bases at J, with 17 bases in the middle. This CDR3 has 15 residues. CDR1 SGHDT and CDR2 YYEEEE come from the germline V gene. CDR3 bases: TGTGCCAGCAGCCGACCGACGGGGTGGAGCACTGAAGCTTTCTTT. Translating it yields CASSRPTGWSTEAFF.

At least ten counts were recorded for this clonotype. J is TRBJ1-1 and V is TRBV27; D unclear. The CDR3 has 14 residues. Germline V gene lookup returns CDR1 MNHEY and CDR2 SMNVEV (reference sequence). V lost 0 bases and J lost 5, with 10 bases in between. The CDR3 DNA follows: TGTGCCAGCAGTTTATCTTTCCGGGGAACTGAAGCTTTCTTT. Residues: CASSLSFRGTEAFF.

This clonotype was seen many times. The chain employs TRBV12-3 or TRBV12-4 and TRBJ2-7, with D possibly matching TRBD2 (5 bases). Trimming pared 5 bases from V and 9 bases from J, leaving 17 bases between. There are 13 residues in the CDR3. This chain's CDR3 is CASSAHTSFGQYF. The CDR3 nucleotides are TGTGCCAGCAGTGCACATACTAGTTTCGGGCAGTACTTC.

V and J are TRBV7-2 and TRBJ1-1; D might be TRBD1 (5 bases). The germline gives CDR1 SGHTA, CDR2 FQGNSA. The CDR3 extends over 14 amino acids. V lost 1 base, J lost 6 bases, and 12 bases lay in between. The CDR3 spells CASSLDRLCPEAFF. The CDR3 DNA reads as TGTGCCAGCAGCTTAGACAGGCTCTGTCCTGAAGCTTTCTTT.

This clonotype was recorded at least ten times. The V call is TRBV6-5, the J call TRBJ1-6; maybe TRBD1 (6 bases). Trimming pared 0 bases from V and 10 bases from J, leaving 16 bases between. Germline loops: CDR1 MNHEY, CDR2 SVGAGI. CDR3 length: 16 amino acids. DNA of the CDR3: TGTGCCAGCAGTTACTCGAAAGGGGGTTTGGACTCACCCCTCCACTTT. Protein: CASSYSKGGLDSPLHF.

In its sample, this clonotype is medium-sized. The rearrangement uses TRBV10-3 and TRBJ1-4, with D unresolved. V dropped 0 bases and J dropped 5 bases, with 13 bases sitting between them. Looked up from germline, CDR1 is ENHRY and CDR2 is SYGVKD. There are 16 residues in the CDR3. CDR3 sequence (DNA): TGTGCCATCAGTGAGTCTCGCGGGCAGCCCAATGAAAAACTGTTTTTT. Amino acid sequence: CAISESRGQPNEKLFF.

This clonotype was seen ten or more times. The CDR3 protein is CASSLDGLREETQYF. As DNA, the CDR3 is TGTGCCAGCAGCTTAGATGGCCTCAGGGAAGAGACCCAGTACTTC. This sequence joins TRBV7-9 and TRBJ2-5; tentatively, D is TRBD1 (5 bases). Trimming pared 1 base from V and 3 bases from J, leaving 12 bases between. The CDR3 contains 15 residues. Germline lookup yields CDR1 SEHNR and CDR2 FQNEAQ (reference sequence).

This clonotype was detected ten times or more. V is TRBV7-9 and J is TRBJ2-6; D is ambiguous. This CDR3 region has 18 residues. Trimming took 1 base from V and 0 from J, leaving 13 bases between them. Germline-derived CDR1 and CDR2 are SEHNR and FQNEAQ (reference sequence). CDR3 sequence reads: CASSLGPRSSSGANVLTF. The CDR3 DNA reads as TGTGCCAGCAGCTTAGGTCCCAGGTCAAGCTCTGGGGCCAACGTCCTGACTTTC. The full variable domain, rest sourced from reference TRBV7-9 and TRBJ2-6, is DTGVSQNPRHKITKRGQNVTFRCDPISEHNRLYWYRQTLGQGPEFLTYFQNEAQLEKSRLLSDRFSAERPKGSFSTLEIQRTEQGDSAMYLCASSLGPRSSSGANVLTFGAGSRLTVL.

This chain links TRBV6-5 with TRBJ2-2; possibly TRBD2 for D (6 bases). V lost 5 bases, J lost 2 bases, and 9 bases lay in between. The CDR3 contains 14 residues. Germline CDR1 and CDR2: MNHEY and SVGAGI. The CDR3 DNA is TGTGCCAGCAGTCGGGAGATTAACACCGGGGAGCTGTTTTTT. Translation: CASSREINTGELFF.

This clonotype was counted many times. The chain combines TRBV7-2 with TRBJ2-1, with D unresolved. Per germline, CDR1 SGHTA and CDR2 FQGNSA. There are 14 residues in the CDR3. Trimming pared 0 bases from V and 5 bases from J, leaving 8 bases between. The CDR3 DNA sequence: TGTGCCAGCAGCTTAGCAGCAGGAGACAATGAGCAGTTCTTC. It is translated as CASSLAAGDNEQFF. The variable domain in full, with the rest retrieved from reference TRBV7-2 and TRBJ2-1, is GAGVSQSPSNKVTEKGKDVELRCDPISGHTALYWYRQSLGQGLEFLIYFQGNSAPDKSGLPSDRFSAERTGGSVSTLTIQRTQQEDSAVYLCASSLAAGDNEQFFGPGTRLTVL.

At least ten counts were recorded for this clonotype. This chain uses TRBV25-1 with TRBJ1-1; D remains ambiguous. CDR3 length equals 13 residues. The germline V gene encodes CDR1 MGHDK and CDR2 SYGVNS. The V end was cut by 6 bases, the J end by 0 bases, with 8 bases between. CDR3 protein: CASSETLNTEAFF. DNA for the CDR3: TGTGCCAGCAGCGAAACCCTGAACACTGAAGCTTTCTTT.

This clonotype was observed many times. The rearrangement links TRBV29-1 to TRBJ2-2, with TRBD1 identical over 8 bases. From germline, CDR1 is SQVTM and CDR2 ANQGSEA. V was clipped by 6 bases and J by 12 bases; unmatched bases: 15. This CDR3 spans 14 amino acids. CDR3 residues: CSVQGAGGTPQLFF. Here the CDR3 DNA reads TGCAGCGTGCAGGGGGCTGGGGGGACTCCTCAGCTGTTTTTT.

The sample holds many counts of this clonotype. This chain connects TRBV2 to TRBJ2-3, with D possibly matching TRBD2 (6 bases). The germline CDR1 and CDR2 sequences are SNHLY and FYNNEI. Trimming removed 5 bases at V and 8 bases at J, with 11 bases between. The CDR3 sequence is 12 residues long. The CDR3 DNA sequence: TGTGCCAGCAGTACGTCCGGGGGTACGCAGTATTTT. This encodes CASSTSGGTQYF. The full variable domain, rest sourced from reference TRBV2 and TRBJ2-3, is EPEVTQTPSHQVTQMGQEVILRCVPISNHLYFYWYRQILGQKVEFLVSFYNNEISEKSEIFDDQFSVERPDGSNFTLKIRSTKLEDSAMYFCASSTSGGTQYFGPGTRLTVL.

The sample holds many counts of this clonotype. This chain links TRBV7-2 with TRBJ1-2; D unclear. Germline lookup yields CDR1 SGHTA and CDR2 FQGNSA. Trimming took off 3 bases at V and 5 bases at J, with 16 bases between the two ends. The CDR3 contains 15 residues. CDR3 nucleotide sequence: TGTGCCAGCAGCTTCCGGGCCATTACCAATTATGGCTACACCTTC. Translating it yields CASSFRAITNYGYTF.

This clonotype was observed at least ten times. The chain's CDR3 is CASSSQGFGVETQYF. DNA of the CDR3: TGTGCCAGCAGCTCCCAGGGGTTCGGGGTGGAGACCCAGTACTTC. This rearrangement joins TRBV7-2 to TRBJ2-5; D perhaps matches TRBD1 (6 bases). The germline V gene encodes CDR1 SGHTA and CDR2 FQGNSA. CDR3 length: 15 residues. Trimming shortened V by 4 bases and J by 5 bases, and 17 bases separated the two germline ends.

In its sample, this clonotype was seen many times. The chain is built from TRBV6-6 and TRBJ2-3; D may be TRBD2 (6 bases). This CDR3 region has 17 residues. V lost 0 bases, J lost 3 bases, and 16 bases lay in between. The germline gives CDR1 MNHNY, CDR2 SVGAGI (reference sequence). The chain's CDR3 is CASSYSIRNLATDTQYF. For the CDR3, the DNA is TGTGCCAGCAGTTACTCAATTCGGAACCTAGCGACAGATACGCAGTATTTT.

There are many counts of this clonotype. The chain combines TRBV4-3 with TRBJ1-1, with 7 bases that match TRBD1. The CDR3 is made up of 14 amino acids. Germline values: CDR1 LGHNA, CDR2 YSLEER. Trimming removed 1 base from V and 4 bases from J; junction bases left unmatched: 3. CDR3 nucleotides: TGCGCCAGCAGCCAAGCTGACAGGGTCACTGAAGCTTTCTTT. As protein: CASSQADRVTEAFF.

This clonotype appeared many times. This chain uses TRBV29-1 with TRBJ1-4, with D unclear. The CDR3 consists of 14 residues. Trimming stripped 2 bases from V and 3 bases from J, with 10 bases between. The germline gives CDR1 SQVTM, CDR2 ANQGSEA. Here the CDR3 DNA reads TGCAGCGTTGAATTGCCAGGATCTAATGAAAAACTGTTTTTT. Translating it yields CSVELPGSNEKLFF.

This clonotype was observed many times. This chain uses TRBV6-5 with TRBJ2-7, with TRBD1 identical over 7 bases. Germline-derived CDR1 and CDR2 are MNHEY and SVGAGI. The CDR3 is 13 residues long. Germline trimming cut 4 bases from V and 5 bases from J; bases unmatched to any gene: 5. The CDR3 DNA reads as TGTGCCAGCAGTTCCTTCAGGGGGAACGAGCAGTACTTC. It specifies CASSSFRGNEQYF.